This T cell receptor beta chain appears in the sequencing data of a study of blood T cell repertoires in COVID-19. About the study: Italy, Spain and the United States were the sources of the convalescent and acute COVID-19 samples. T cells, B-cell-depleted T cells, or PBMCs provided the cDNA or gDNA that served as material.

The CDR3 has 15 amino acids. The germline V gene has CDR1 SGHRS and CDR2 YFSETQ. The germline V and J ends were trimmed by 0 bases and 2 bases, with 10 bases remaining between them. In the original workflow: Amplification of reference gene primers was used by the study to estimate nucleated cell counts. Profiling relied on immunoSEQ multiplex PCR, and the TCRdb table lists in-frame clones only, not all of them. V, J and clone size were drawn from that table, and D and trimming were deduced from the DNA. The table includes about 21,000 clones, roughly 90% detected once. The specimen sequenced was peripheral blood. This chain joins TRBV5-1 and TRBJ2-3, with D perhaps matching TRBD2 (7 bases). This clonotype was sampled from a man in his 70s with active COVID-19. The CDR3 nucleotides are TGCGCCAGCAGCTTGGAGGGGGGGATCACAGATACGCAGTATTTT. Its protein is CASSLEGGITDTQYF.